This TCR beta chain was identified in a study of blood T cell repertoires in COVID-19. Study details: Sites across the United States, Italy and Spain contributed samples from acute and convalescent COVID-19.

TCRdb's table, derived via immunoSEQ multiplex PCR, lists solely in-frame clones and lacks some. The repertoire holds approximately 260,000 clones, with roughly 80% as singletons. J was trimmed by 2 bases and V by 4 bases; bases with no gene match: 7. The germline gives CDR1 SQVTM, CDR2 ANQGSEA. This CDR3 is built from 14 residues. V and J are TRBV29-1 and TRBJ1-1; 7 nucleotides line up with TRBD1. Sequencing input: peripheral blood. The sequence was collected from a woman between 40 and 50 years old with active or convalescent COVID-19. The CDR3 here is CSVAAGGFNTEAFF. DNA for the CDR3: TGCAGCGTTGCGGCAGGGGGTTTTAACACTGAAGCTTTCTTT.